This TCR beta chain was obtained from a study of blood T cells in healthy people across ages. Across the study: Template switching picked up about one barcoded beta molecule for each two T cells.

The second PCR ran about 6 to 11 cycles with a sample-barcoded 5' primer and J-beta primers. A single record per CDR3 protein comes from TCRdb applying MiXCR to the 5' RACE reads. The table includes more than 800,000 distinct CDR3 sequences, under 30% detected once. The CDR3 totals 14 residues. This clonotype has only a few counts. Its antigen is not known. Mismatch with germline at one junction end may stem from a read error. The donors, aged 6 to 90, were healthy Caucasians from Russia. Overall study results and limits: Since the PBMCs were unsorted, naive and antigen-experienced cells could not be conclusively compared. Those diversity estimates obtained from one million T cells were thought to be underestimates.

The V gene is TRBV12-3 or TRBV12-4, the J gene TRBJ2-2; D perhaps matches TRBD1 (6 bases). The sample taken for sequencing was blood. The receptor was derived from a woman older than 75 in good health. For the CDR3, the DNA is TGTGCCAGCACAGGGGTAGCGAACACCGGGGAGCGGTTTTTT. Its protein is CASTGVANTGERFF.